The rows below give T cell receptor beta chains drawn from one sample of a study. A single record per CDR3 protein comes from TCRdb applying MiXCR to the RT-PCR reads. The sample records fewer than 800,000 distinct CDR3 sequences, 14% being singletons. Sequencing used memory CD4+ T cells from blood. These receptor sequences come from a female donor in good health, serving as a healthy control. Both conserved end residues are part of each CDR3. A D gene is named only where the DNA matches it firmly. Expanded clones get a size class; other rows say once, few or many, or leave the size out.

many	.	TRBV7-9	TRBJ1-2	CASSLDGRGYTF	TGTGCCAGCAGCTTAGACGGACGTGGCTACACCTTC
once	.	TRBV12-3/TRBV12-4	TRBJ1-2	CASTGGQYGYTF	TGTGCCAGCACAGGAGGACAGTATGGCTACACCTTC
few	.	TRBV20-1	TRBJ2-7	CSAMKIAGGVSYEQYF	TGCAGTGCCATGAAAATCGCGGGTGGAGTCTCCTACGAGCAGTACTTC
few	.	TRBV5-1	TRBJ1-1	CASSQDRRVRTEAFF	TGCGCCAGCAGCCAAGACAGGCGCGTCAGAACTGAAGCTTTCTTT
.	TRBD2	TRBV5-1	TRBJ2-3	CASSPGLAGGPSTDTQYF	TGCGCCAGCAGCCCCGGACTAGCGGGAGGCCCTAGCACAGATACGCAGTATTTT
.	TRBD2	TRBV5-1	TRBJ2-7	CASSLKRGASLYEQYF	TGCGCCAGCAGCTTGAAGCGGGGGGCGAGTCTGTACGAGCAGTACTTC
few	.	TRBV20-1	TRBJ2-1	CSADEVGGSNDEQFF	TGCAGTGCCGACGAGGTGGGAGGTTCTAACGATGAGCAGTTCTTC
.	TRBD1	TRBV6-2/TRBV6-3	TRBJ2-3	CASSYPRQGYDTDTQYF	TGTGCCAGCAGTTACCCGCGACAGGGTTATGACACAGATACGCAGTATTTT
few	TRBD2	TRBV18	TRBJ2-1	CASSSTGREEQFF	TGTGCCAGCTCGTCGACCGGGAGGGAGGAGCAGTTCTTC
few	TRBD1	TRBV4-1	TRBJ1-1	CASSLRETGVSTEAFF	TGCGCCAGCAGCCTACGCGAGACAGGGGTGAGCACTGAAGCTTTCTTT
.	.	TRBV7-9	TRBJ1-4	CASSFLGEWEKLFF	TGTGCCAGCAGCTTCTTAGGGGAGTGGGAAAAACTGTTTTTT
.	.	TRBV27	TRBJ2-3	CASRLGGSDTQYF	TGTGCCAGCCGACTAGGTGGATCCGATACGCAGTATTTT
.	TRBD2	TRBV7-2	TRBJ2-7	CASSVTSGSSYEQYF	TGTGCCAGCAGCGTAACTAGCGGGAGCTCCTACGAGCAGTACTTC
few	TRBD2	TRBV9	TRBJ2-3	CASSVGMGGTSLDTQYF	TGTGCCAGCAGCGTAGGTATGGGGGGGACGAGTTTGGATACGCAGTATTTT
.	TRBD1	TRBV7-3	TRBJ2-1	CASSLDRGVYNEQFF	TGTGCCAGCAGCTTAGACAGGGGGGTCTACAATGAGCAGTTCTTC
many	.	TRBV20-1	TRBJ2-4	CSASVGNGVRGIQYF	TGCAGTGCTAGTGTTGGAAACGGAGTTCGGGGCATTCAGTACTTC
many	TRBD1	TRBV10-3	TRBJ2-7	CAISEGQGSYEQYF	TGTGCCATCAGTGAGGGACAGGGGTCCTACGAGCAGTACTTC